This entry is about one T cell receptor beta chain. This CDR3 is built from 12 residues. The V end was cut by 4 bases, the J end by 5 bases, with 9 bases between. Per the germline V gene, CDR1 is SGHTA and CDR2 is FQGNSA. As originally analysed: Reference gene primer amplification in the assay estimated nucleated cell counts. Assay: immunoSEQ multiplex PCR; the TCRdb copy retains only in-frame clones and omits some. The V and J calls and clone size were taken over from that table, and D and trimming were inferred from the DNA. The sample yields around 100,000 clones, approximately 89% seen once. The source of the sample is a study of blood T cell repertoires in COVID-19. Study-wide background: Italy, Spain and the United States were the sources of the convalescent and acute COVID-19 samples.

The TCR comes from a man over 45 with active COVID-19. The chain recombines TRBV7-2 with TRBJ2-7; D uncertain. Sequencing was done on a sample of peripheral blood. The CDR3 DNA is TGTGCCAGCAGCTCCCACAGTAACGAGCAGTACTTC. Translated, it gives CASSSHSNEQYF.